This record covers a single TCR beta chain. The data stem from a study of blood T cell repertoires in COVID-19. Germline-derived CDR1 and CDR2 are SGHDN and FVKESK. Trimming removed 1 base at V and 0 bases at J, with 13 bases between. There are 17 residues in the CDR3. This table comes from immunoSEQ multiplex PCR, and its TCRdb copy is limited to in-frame clones, with some not included. This table has around 200,000 clones, roughly 87% appearing once. The clonotype originates from a man younger than 30 with acute COVID-19. The V call is TRBV14, the J call TRBJ2-1; no definite D call. Sequencing used PBMCs or T cells enriched from blood (not recorded which). CDR3 nucleotides: TGTGCCAGCAGCCAAGTGGTCCGGCGGAGCTCCTACAATGAGCAGTTCTTC. The encoded protein is CASSQVVRRSSYNEQFF. Filled out from reference TRBV14 and TRBJ2-1, the complete variable domain reads EAGVTQFPSHSVIEKGQTVTLRCDPISGHDNLYWYRRVMGKEIKFLLHFVKESKQDESGMPNNRFLAERTGGTYSTLKVQPAELEDSGVYFCASSQVVRRSSYNEQFFGPGTRLTVL.